One sample yielded the 32 T cell receptor beta chains listed below, sequenced in a study of shared clonotypes between healthy human individuals. Libraries were prepared by immunoSEQ multiplex PCR; TCRdb keeps only in-frame clonotypes and omits some of them. Of around 690,000 clones in the sample, less than 95% were seen once. The sequenced material came from memory CD8+ T cells from PBMCs. Subset of the sample: CD45RO+ cells pooled with CCR7-negative TemRA cells. Source of these receptors: a man aged 18 to 30 in good health. Some clones in this sample may be carry-over from other donors' samples.

The chain combines TRBV30 with TRBJ2-7, with D perhaps matching TRBD2 (5 bases). This CDR3 region has 15 residues. The V gene's germline CDR1 is GTSNPN and CDR2 SVGIG (reference sequence). Deletions cut 0 bases from V and 5 bases from J, with 17 bases between. The CDR3 protein is CAWSVRPRERNEQYF. The CDR3 bases are TGTGCCTGGAGTGTACGCCCTCGGGAACGGAACGAGCAGTACTTC. Supplemented by reference TRBV30 and TRBJ2-7, the full variable domain reads SQTIHQWPATLVQPVGSPLSLECTVEGTSNPNLYWYRQAAGRGLQLLFYSVGIGQISSEVPQNLSASRPQDRQFILSSKKLLLSDSGFYLCAWSVRPRERNEQYFGPGTRLTVT.

The rearrangement links TRBV7-8 to TRBJ2-7; the D is unclear. The CDR3 is 14 amino acids. With 5 bases removed from V and 1 base from J, the gap between germline ends came to 12 bases. Per the germline V gene, CDR1 is SGHVS and CDR2 is FQNEAQ. CDR3 coding DNA: TGTGCCAGCAGCATGTTAACACCATCCTACGAGCAGTACTTC. Protein: CASSMLTPSYEQYF.

This clone was recorded once. A much larger clonotype is one base distant, so this may be a read error. The genes are TRBV28 and TRBJ2-7; D is possibly TRBD1 (5 bases). There are 12 residues in the CDR3. Germline CDR1 and CDR2: MDHEN and SYDVKM. V lost 2 bases and J lost 5, with 7 bases in between. This CDR3 reads CASSLVGDEQYF. The CDR3, as DNA: TGTGCCAGCAGTTTAGTAGGGGACGAGCAGTACTTC.

This chain connects TRBV6-1 to TRBJ2-7, with 8 positions matching TRBD1. The CDR3 totals 14 residues. Germline V CDR1 and CDR2: MNHNS, SASEGT. The trim removed 6 bases at V and 4 bases at J, leaving 8 bases unmatched. CDR3 amino acids: CASSDGQGMYEQYF. In DNA, the CDR3 is TGTGCCAGCAGCGACGGACAGGGTATGTACGAGCAGTACTTC.

The rearrangement links TRBV28 to TRBJ2-5, with a weak D call TRBD2 (7 bases). CDR1 MDHEN and CDR2 SYDVKM come from the germline V gene. The CDR3 totals 20 residues. The V gene lost 3 bases and the J gene lost 2 bases, with 28 bases spanning the gap. The CDR3 DNA is TGTGCCAGCAGTTTTTTCCGGGTGGGCGGGGGCCTTAACCCACAAGAGACCCAGTACTTC. Its translation is CASSFFRVGGGLNPQETQYF.

The chain employs TRBV9 and TRBJ2-1; no clear D gene. Germline values: CDR1 SGDLS, CDR2 YYNGEE. There are 13 residues in the CDR3. Trimming pared 4 bases from V and 3 bases from J, leaving 8 bases between. The CDR3 spells CASSPDGYNEQFF. CDR3 DNA sequence: TGTGCCAGCAGCCCAGACGGCTACAATGAGCAGTTCTTC.

The V and J genes are TRBV19 and TRBJ2-7; 7 bases line up with TRBD2. Germline V gene data show CDR1 as LNHDA and CDR2 as SQIVND (reference sequence). V lost 5 bases to trimming and J lost 3 bases; unmatched junction nucleotides: 1. The CDR3 is made up of 12 amino acids. The CDR3 coding sequence is TGTGCCAGTAGTGAGCGGGACTACGAGCAGTACTTC. Protein product: CASSERDYEQYF.

The genes are TRBV28 and TRBJ1-1; 7 bases fit TRBD1. Per germline, CDR1 MDHEN and CDR2 SYDVKM. This CDR3 is built from 15 residues. After removal of 6 bases from V and 3 bases from J, the junction contained 10 bases not matched to a gene. The CDR3 spells CASRSTGVKDTEAFF. The CDR3 nucleotides read TGTGCCAGCAGAAGTACAGGGGTCAAGGACACTGAAGCTTTCTTT.

The J gene is TRBJ1-1, the V gene TRBV7-8; the D gene is possibly TRBD1 (5 bases). V was trimmed by 1 base and J by 4 bases, leaving 7 bases between them. The CDR3 loop spans 13 amino acids. Germline values: CDR1 SGHVS, CDR2 FQNEAQ. The DNA of the CDR3 is TGTGCCAGCAGCTTAGGCAGGGTCACTGAAGCTTTCTTT. This encodes CASSLGRVTEAFF.

CDR3: CASIGQGEQYF. The CDR3 DNA is TGTGCCAGCATTGGGCAGGGCGAGCAGTACTTC. The rearrangement joins TRBV27 to TRBJ2-7; D is perhaps TRBD1 (5 bases). Trimming removed 7 bases at V and 6 bases at J, with 10 bases between. The CDR3 covers 11 residues. Germline V gene sequence: CDR1 MNHEY, CDR2 SMNVEV (reference sequence).

This chain joins TRBV11-2 and TRBJ1-3; the D is unclear. This CDR3 is built from 16 residues. Trimming took 0 bases from V and 4 from J, leaving 13 bases between them. CDR1 and CDR2 from the germline V gene are SGHAT and FQNNGV. CDR3 protein: CASSLDAAPSGNTIYF. The CDR3 nucleotides are TGTGCCAGCAGCTTAGACGCGGCCCCTTCGGGAAACACCATATATTTT.

V usage is TRBV19 and J usage is TRBJ2-1; D is perhaps TRBD1 (5 bases). V lost 6 bases, J lost 3 bases, and 6 bases lay in between. CDR3 length: 12 amino acids. CDR1 LNHDA and CDR2 SQIVND come from the germline V gene (reference sequence). CDR3 residues: CASSDSYNEQFF. For the CDR3, the DNA is TGTGCCAGTAGCGACAGCTACAATGAGCAGTTCTTC.

The rearrangement uses TRBV9 and TRBJ1-2; D may be TRBD1 (5 bases). Germline values: CDR1 SGDLS, CDR2 YYNGEE. Trimming shortened V by 0 bases and J by 1 base, and 10 bases separated the two germline ends. This CDR3 is 15 amino acids long. Written as DNA, the CDR3 is TGTGCCAGCAGCGTAGGGGAGGGGTTTAACTATGGCTACACCTTC. Its protein is CASSVGEGFNYGYTF.

V gene TRBV29-1 combines with J gene TRBJ2-7; D unresolved. V lost 0 bases and J 3 bases, leaving 6 bases between the germline ends. Germline CDR1 reads SQVTM; CDR2 reads ANQGSEA. The CDR3 loop spans 12 amino acids. The CDR3 DNA follows: TGCAGCGTTGAAGACCCTCTCTACGAGCAGTACTTC. Translating gives CSVEDPLYEQYF.

V usage is TRBV5-4 and J usage is TRBJ2-7, with 13 bases that match TRBD2. Germline CDR1 is SGHNT and CDR2 is YYREEE (reference sequence). The CDR3 has 15 residues. Trimming took 4 bases from V and 7 from J; bases not matched to a gene: 8. As DNA, the CDR3 is TGTGCCAGCAGCGGGGGACTAGCGGGATCGTGGGAGCAGTACTTC. Translating it yields CASSGGLAGSWEQYF.

The chain uses TRBV19 and TRBJ2-7; 8 nucleotides line up with TRBD1. The CDR3 length is 16 residues. The J segment lost 6 bases and the V segment lost 1 base, leaving 11 bases of the junction unmatched. Germline assignment: CDR1 LNHDA and CDR2 SQIVND (reference sequence). This CDR3 reads CASSIVWDRPYREQYF. The CDR3 bases are TGTGCCAGTAGTATAGTTTGGGACAGGCCCTACCGCGAGCAGTACTTC.

The V and J genes are TRBV7-8 and TRBJ2-7; 7 nucleotides agree with TRBD1. The CDR3 covers 17 residues. The J segment lost 5 bases and the V segment lost 5 bases, leaving 18 bases of the junction unmatched. Germline loops: CDR1 SGHVS, CDR2 FQNEAQ. The CDR3 nucleotides are TGTGCCAGCAGCCAAACAAGAACATTCAGACAGGGCCACGAGCAGTACTTC. Encoded protein: CASSQTRTFRQGHEQYF.

The chain links TRBV28 to TRBJ1-5, with D possibly being TRBD1 (5 bases). Germline V gives CDR1 MDHEN, CDR2 SYDVKM. V was trimmed by 3 bases and J by 9 bases, leaving 12 bases between them. This CDR3 region has 13 residues. CDR3 in amino acids: CASSFAGSRPQHF. DNA of the CDR3: TGTGCCAGCAGTTTTGCAGGGAGTCGGCCCCAGCATTTT.

This clone was seen a few times. The chain couples TRBV9 to TRBJ1-3, with no clear D. The ends were cut back, 3 bases at V and 0 bases at J, with 16 bases in the middle. The CDR3 spans 17 residues. Germline loops: CDR1 SGDLS, CDR2 YYNGEE. For the CDR3, the DNA is TGTGCCAGCAGCGATCCCCAACAAAGTGACTCTGGAAACACCATATATTTT. It is translated as CASSDPQQSDSGNTIYF.

The chain uses TRBV7-2 and TRBJ2-3; TRBD1 is a possible D gene (5 bases). CDR1 is SGHTA and CDR2 is FQGNSA in the germline V gene. The CDR3 consists of 17 residues. V gave up 1 base and J gave up 0 bases, with 14 bases separating them. CDR3 residues: CASSLDHRIHSTDTQYF. CDR3 coding DNA: TGTGCCAGCAGCTTAGACCACAGGATACATAGCACAGATACGCAGTATTTT.

The rearrangement uses TRBV4-1 and TRBJ2-1, with D unclear. Trimming cost V 2 bases and J 7 bases, with 6 bases left between them. The CDR3 runs to 12 residues. Germline assignment: CDR1 MGHRA and CDR2 YSYEKL. The CDR3 DNA is TGCGCCAGCAGCCAATCCGGGAATGAGCAGTTCTTC. Amino acids: CASSQSGNEQFF.

This chain links TRBV15 with TRBJ2-5, with 7 positions matching TRBD2. The CDR3 contains 18 residues. V was clipped by 0 bases and J by 0 bases; unmatched bases: 10. Germline CDR1 is LNHNV and CDR2 is YYDKDF (reference sequence). CDR3 DNA: TGTGCCACCAGCAGAGATTACGTGTCGGCGGGGGACCAAGAGACCCAGTACTTC. Translated: CATSRDYVSAGDQETQYF.

V gene TRBV4-3 combines with J gene TRBJ2-7; TRBD1 matches at 9 bases. Germline V gene sequence: CDR1 LGHNA, CDR2 YSLEER. The CDR3 extends over 16 amino acids. V dropped 4 bases and J dropped 1; count of bases not matched to a gene: 8. For the CDR3, the DNA is TGCGCCAGCAGCCTCTACCCACAGGGGGCATCCTACGAGCAGTACTTC. It translates to CASSLYPQGASYEQYF.

This sequence joins TRBV29-1 and TRBJ1-1, with D possibly being TRBD1 (5 bases). With 6 bases removed from V and 1 base from J, the gap between germline ends came to 12 bases. The CDR3 covers 13 residues. Germline CDR1 reads SQVTM; CDR2 reads ANQGSEA. The CDR3 DNA is TGCAGCGTCCAGACAGCGACGAACACTGAAGCTTTCTTT. Translated, it gives CSVQTATNTEAFF.

This chain uses TRBV27 with TRBJ1-4; D call uncertain. The CDR3 has 13 residues. Germline values: CDR1 MNHEY, CDR2 SMNVEV (reference sequence). Between the trimmed V and J ends, which lost 6 bases and 0 bases, there was a span of 5 bases. This chain's CDR3 is CASRESTNEKLFF. CDR3 bases: TGTGCCAGCAGAGAATCAACTAATGAAAAACTGTTTTTT.

V usage is TRBV5-4 and J usage is TRBJ2-3; TRBD2 might be the D (6 bases). The CDR3 length is 13 residues. From germline, CDR1 is SGHNT and CDR2 YYREEE (reference sequence). The V end lost 5 bases, the J end lost 5 bases, and 12 bases lay between the germline ends. The CDR3 loop is CASRVGGEDTQYF. CDR3 sequence (DNA): TGTGCCAGCAGGGTGGGAGGAGAAGATACGCAGTATTTT.

The chain is built from TRBV4-1 and TRBJ2-7; TRBD2 agrees at 12 bases. The CDR3 extends over 17 amino acids. The germline V gene encodes CDR1 MGHRA and CDR2 YSYEKL. Trimming cost V 2 bases and J 1 base; bases outside gene matches: 6. CDR3 loop: CASSQLGGLAGSYEQYF. The CDR3 DNA reads TGCGCCAGCAGCCAACTAGGTGGACTAGCGGGATCCTACGAGCAGTACTTC.

The V gene is TRBV13, the J gene TRBJ2-7; 8 nucleotides match TRBD2. The CDR3 totals 15 residues. The germline gives CDR1 PRHDT, CDR2 FYEKMQ (reference sequence). V shed 5 bases and J 6 bases; nucleotides not matched to a gene: 12. The CDR3 sequence: CASSARIGRALEQYF. In DNA, the CDR3 is TGTGCCAGCAGCGCCCGTATCGGGAGGGCACTCGAGCAGTACTTC.

V and J are TRBV7-3 and TRBJ2-1; 10 bases are a match to TRBD2. CDR1 and CDR2 (germline): SGHTA, FQGTGA. V trimming: 3 bases; J trimming: 6 bases; junction bases outside the gene matches: 5. CDR3 length equals 15 residues. CDR3 sequence (DNA): TGTGCCAGCAGCTTTCTAGCGGGAGCGGCCAATGAGCAGTTCTTC. Translated, it gives CASSFLAGAANEQFF. Full variable domain (outside the CDR3, taken from reference TRBV7-3 and TRBJ2-1): GAGVSQTPSNKVTEKGKYVELRCDPISGHTALYWYRQSLGQGPEFLIYFQGTGAADDSGLPNDRFFAVRPEGSVSTLKIQRTERGDSAVYLCASSFLAGAANEQFFGPGTRLTVL.

The chain carries TRBV9 and TRBJ2-3; 7 bases map to TRBD2. Germline V gene lookup returns CDR1 SGDLS and CDR2 YYNGEE. Trimming cost V 0 bases and J 6 bases; bases outside gene matches: 16. This CDR3 is built from 18 residues. The CDR3 DNA reads TGTGCCAGCAGCGTAGCGTCGGCGGGAGCCACAGTAATGGATACGCAGTATTTT. It yields the protein CASSVASAGATVMDTQYF.

The chain links TRBV4-2 to TRBJ2-1, with a tentative D call TRBD2 (6 bases). The germline gives CDR1 LGHNA, CDR2 YNFKEQ. This CDR3 has 15 amino acids. The germline V and J ends were trimmed by 3 bases and 6 bases, with 15 bases remaining between them. DNA for the CDR3: TGTGCCAGCAGCCAGGAACAGCGGGCTCTCAATGAGCAGTTCTTC. Translation gives CASSQEQRALNEQFF.

The chain employs TRBV4-1 and TRBJ1-4; possibly TRBD1 for D (5 bases). V was clipped by 0 bases and J by 5 bases, with 16 bases between them. CDR1 MGHRA and CDR2 YSYEKL come from the germline V gene. The CDR3 consists of 17 residues. The DNA of the CDR3 is TGCGCCAGCAGCCAAGATCTAGGGACCCTAGGGAATGAAAAACTGTTTTTT. It encodes CASSQDLGTLGNEKLFF.